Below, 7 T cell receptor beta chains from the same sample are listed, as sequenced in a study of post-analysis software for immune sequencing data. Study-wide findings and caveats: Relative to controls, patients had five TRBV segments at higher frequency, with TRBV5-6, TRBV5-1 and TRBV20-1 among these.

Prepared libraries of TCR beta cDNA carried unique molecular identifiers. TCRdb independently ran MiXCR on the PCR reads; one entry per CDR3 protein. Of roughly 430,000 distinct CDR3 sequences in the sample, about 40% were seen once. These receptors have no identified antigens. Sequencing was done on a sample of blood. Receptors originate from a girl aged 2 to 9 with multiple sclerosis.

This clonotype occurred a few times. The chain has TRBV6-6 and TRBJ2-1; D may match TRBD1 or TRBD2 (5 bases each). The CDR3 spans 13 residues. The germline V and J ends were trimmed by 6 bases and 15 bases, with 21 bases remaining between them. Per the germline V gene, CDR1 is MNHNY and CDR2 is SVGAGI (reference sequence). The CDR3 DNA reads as TGTGCCAGCAGCCCCACCGGGACCTATGAGACGTTCTTC. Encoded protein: CASSPTGTYETFF.

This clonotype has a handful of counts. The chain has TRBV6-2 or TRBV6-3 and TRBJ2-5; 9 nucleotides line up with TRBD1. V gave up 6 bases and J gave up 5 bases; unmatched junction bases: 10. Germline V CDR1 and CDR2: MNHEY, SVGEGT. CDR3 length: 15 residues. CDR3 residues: CASSTRDRDGETQYF. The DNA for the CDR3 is TGTGCCAGCAGCACCCGGGACAGGGATGGGGAGACCCAGTACTTC.

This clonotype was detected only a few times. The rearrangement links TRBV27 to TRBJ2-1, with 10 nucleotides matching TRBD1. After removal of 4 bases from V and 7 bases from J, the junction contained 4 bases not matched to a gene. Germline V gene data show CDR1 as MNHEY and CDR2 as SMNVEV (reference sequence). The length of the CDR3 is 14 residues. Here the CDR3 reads CASSWDRGRNEQFF. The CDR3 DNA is TGTGCCAGCAGTTGGGACAGGGGAAGGAATGAGCAGTTCTTC.

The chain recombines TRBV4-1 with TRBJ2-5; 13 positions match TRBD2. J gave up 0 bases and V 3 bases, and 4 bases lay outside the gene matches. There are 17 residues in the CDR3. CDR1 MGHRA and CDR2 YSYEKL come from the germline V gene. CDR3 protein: CASSHPTSGGNQETQYF. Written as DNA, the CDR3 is TGCGCCAGCAGCCACCCGACTAGCGGGGGGAACCAAGAGACCCAGTACTTC.

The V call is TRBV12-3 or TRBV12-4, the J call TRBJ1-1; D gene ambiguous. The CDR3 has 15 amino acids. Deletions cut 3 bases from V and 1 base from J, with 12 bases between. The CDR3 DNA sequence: TGTGCCAGCAGTTTGGCAGGACTCTCGAACACTGAAGCTTTCTTT. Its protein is CASSLAGLSNTEAFF.

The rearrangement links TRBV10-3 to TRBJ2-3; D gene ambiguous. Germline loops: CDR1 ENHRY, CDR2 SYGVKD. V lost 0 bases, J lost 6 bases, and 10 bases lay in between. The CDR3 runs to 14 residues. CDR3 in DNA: TGTGCCATCAGTGAGTCGGGGAAGGAGGATACGCAGTATTTT. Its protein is CAISESGKEDTQYF.

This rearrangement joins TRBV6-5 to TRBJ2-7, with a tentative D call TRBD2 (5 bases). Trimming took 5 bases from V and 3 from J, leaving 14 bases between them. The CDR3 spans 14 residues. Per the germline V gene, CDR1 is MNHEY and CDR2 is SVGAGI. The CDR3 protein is CASSPSPGGYEQYF. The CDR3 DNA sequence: TGTGCCAGCAGTCCGTCGCCAGGAGGCTACGAGCAGTACTTC.